This is a list of T cell receptor beta chains from one sample in a study of T cell repertoires in cytomegalovirus infection. TCRdb ran MiXCR on the reads and lists one entry per CDR3 protein. Of roughly 230,000 distinct CDR3 sequences listed, over 9% are singletons. The sequenced sample was PBMCs. These receptor sequences come from a human donor in good health (CMV status not recorded). Some clones in this sample may be carry-over from other donors' samples. The CDR3 runs from the conserved cysteine through the conserved F or W. D genes are given only for firm matches. A clone size is listed for some rows: how often the clone was seen (once, few, many), or a class if it is expanded.

J	V	D	size	DNA	CDR3
TRBJ2-5	TRBV14	.	many	TGTGCCAGCAGCGCAGGGGTTACCCAGTACTTC	CASSAGVTQYF
TRBJ2-4	TRBV11-2	.	.	TGTGCCAGCAGCTTAGATCCGGCACCCAGGGCCATAGCCAAAAACATTCAGTACTTC	CASSLDPAPRAIAKNIQYF
TRBJ2-3	TRBV5-1	TRBD1	few	TGCGCCAGCAGCTTGCACGGACAGGGCACAGATACGCAGTATTTT	CASSLHGQGTDTQYF
TRBJ1-1	TRBV14	.	few	TGTGCCAGCAGCCCCCACAGGGAATGGAACACTGAAGCTTTCTTT	CASSPHREWNTEAFF
TRBJ1-1	TRBV20-1	TRBD1	.	TGCAGTGCTTTTCCGGGACAGGGATTTCGAAACACTGAAGCTTTCTTT	CSAFPGQGFRNTEAFF
TRBJ2-3	TRBV7-3	.	many	TGTGCCAGCAGCGTAGGGGTGGGACCGACAGATACGCAGTATTTT	CASSVGVGPTDTQYF
TRBJ2-7	TRBV6-1	.	few	TGTGCCAGCAGTGAACCAACCCCCAGGATCTCCTACGAGCAGTACTTC	CASSEPTPRISYEQYF
TRBJ2-7	TRBV14	.	.	TGTGCCAGCAGCCAAGGAGGACCCTACGAGCAGTACTTC	CASSQGGPYEQYF
TRBJ1-4	TRBV7-2	.	many	TGTGCCAGCAGCCAAAGTTTAGTGGAAAAACTGTTTTTT	CASSQSLVEKLFF
TRBJ2-5	TRBV7-3	TRBD1	few	TGTGCCAGCAGCCGGACAGGGAATCCGGGAGAGACCCAGTACTTC	CASSRTGNPGETQYF
TRBJ1-5	TRBV28	.	few	TGTGCCAGCAGGCTAACAGGGCACAATCAGCCCCAGCATTTT	CASRLTGHNQPQHF
TRBJ2-1	TRBV11-3	.	few	.	CASSWVGSGSGAVFF
TRBJ1-4	TRBV5-1	.	.	TGCGCCAGCAGCTTGGATGGACAACCAACTAATGAAAAACTGTTTTTT	CASSLDGQPTNEKLFF
TRBJ2-2	TRBV7-2	.	many	TGTGCCAGCAGCCGGACCTTCACCGGGGAGCTGTTTTTT	CASSRTFTGELFF
TRBJ2-7	TRBV30	.	few	TGTGCCTGGAGTGACAACTACGAGCAGTACTTC	CAWSDNYEQYF
TRBJ2-2	TRBV5-6	TRBD1	few	TGTGCCAGCAGCATAGGACAGGGTACCACCGGGGAGCTGTTTTTT	CASSIGQGTTGELFF
TRBJ1-1	TRBV19	.	.	TGTGCCAGTAGTATCGCACAGAACACTGAAGCTTTCTTT	CASSIAQNTEAFF
TRBJ2-7	TRBV27	TRBD1	.	TGTGCCAGCAGTCCCGGGACAGGGCCATCCTACGAGCAGTACTTC	CASSPGTGPSYEQYF
TRBJ2-3	TRBV2	TRBD2	.	TGTGCCAGCAGCCCCACGAGACTAGCGATCACAGATACGCAGTATTTT	CASSPTRLAITDTQYF
TRBJ2-1	TRBV10-3	.	many	TGTGCCATCAGTGGGGGGCAGGGGAACGATGAGCAGTTCTTC	CAISGGQGNDEQFF
TRBJ1-4	TRBV25-1	.	few	TGTGCCAGCAGTGAATATACGGGGAGGGAAGGAACTAATGAAAAACTGTTTTTT	CASSEYTGREGTNEKLFF
TRBJ2-2	TRBV7-2	.	few	TGTGCCAGCAGCCCGGGACGGGAGAACACCGGGGAGCTGTTTTTT	CASSPGRENTGELFF
TRBJ2-1	TRBV19	.	few	TGTGCCAGTAGTATAGATACCCCCGGGACTTCCACCGAGCAGTTCTTC	CASSIDTPGTSTEQFF
TRBJ2-5	TRBV20-1	.	few	TGCAGTGCCCGATCCCGTGGAAGGGGTAACCAAGAGACCCAGTACTTC	CSARSRGRGNQETQYF
TRBJ2-1	TRBV29-1	TRBD2	.	TGCAGCGTTCGGGTGACTAGCGGGAGTGGTAATGAGCAGTTCTTC	CSVRVTSGSGNEQFF
TRBJ2-7	TRBV29-1	TRBD1	many	TGCAGCGTCACCGGGACAGCGGCCTACGAGCAGTACTTC	CSVTGTAAYEQYF
TRBJ2-2	TRBV6-2/TRBV6-3	.	few	TGTGCCAGCAATAAGATGACAGCGAACACCGGGGAGCTGTTTTTT	CASNKMTANTGELFF
TRBJ2-5	TRBV4-3	TRBD2	.	TGCGCCAGCAGCTCCCGGACTAGCGGGGGGGCAGAGACCCAGTACTTC	CASSSRTSGGAETQYF
TRBJ2-1	TRBV7-2	.	medium-sized	TGTGCCAGCAGCTCGCTCGCTATGTCTGCCTACAATGAGCAGTTCTTC	CASSSLAMSAYNEQFF
TRBJ2-7	TRBV9	.	few	TGTGCCAGCAGCCTTAGACCCGGGAGCACCTACGAGCAGTACTTC	CASSLRPGSTYEQYF
TRBJ2-7	TRBV6-1	TRBD1	few	TGTGCCAGCAGTTGGGACAGTCCCTACGAGCAGTACTTC	CASSWDSPYEQYF
TRBJ1-3	TRBV6-2/TRBV6-3	.	few	TGTGCCATTGGCTCTGGAAACACCATATATTTT	CAIGSGNTIYF
TRBJ1-1	TRBV5-1	.	many	TGCGCCAGCAGCTTGGTGTCTGGGGGGCGGCTCTCCTTGACTGAAGCTTTCTTT	CASSLVSGGRLSLTEAFF
TRBJ1-5	TRBV4-1	.	many	TGCGCCAGCAGCCAAGGGCTGGGCTATAGCAATCAGCCCCAGCATTTT	CASSQGLGYSNQPQHF
TRBJ1-1	TRBV2	TRBD1	.	TGTGCCAGCAGCCCCCTAGGGGGCCCCACTGAAGCTTTCTTT	CASSPLGGPTEAFF
TRBJ2-1	TRBV19	.	few	TGTGCCAGTAGTAATTCAGGATACAATGAGCAGTTCTTC	CASSNSGYNEQFF
TRBJ1-3	TRBV27	.	few	TGTGCCAGCAGTCTCCGATCTGGAAACACCATATATTTT	CASSLRSGNTIYF
TRBJ2-1	TRBV5-4	.	many	TGTGCCAGCAGCAGTGGACGGACCTACAATGAGCAGTTCTTC	CASSSGRTYNEQFF
TRBJ1-2	TRBV7-8	.	many	TGTGCCAGCAGCTTGGACAACACGGGAGGCTACACCTTC	CASSLDNTGGYTF
TRBJ2-1	TRBV28	TRBD2	few	TGTGCCAGCAGTTCCTTGGGACTAGCGGGAATCAATGAGCAGTTCTTC	CASSSLGLAGINEQFF
TRBJ2-1	TRBV11-3	.	many	TGTGCCAGCAGCTTACGAAGAAGCTCCTACAATGAGCAGTTCTTC	CASSLRRSSYNEQFF
TRBJ2-7	TRBV20-1	.	.	TGCAGTGCAACGACTAGGAATTCGGCCTACGAGCAGTACTTC	CSATTRNSAYEQYF
TRBJ2-3	TRBV15	TRBD2	.	TGTGCCACCAGCAGAGCGGGAGGGCCGACAGATACGCAGTATTTT	CATSRAGGPTDTQYF